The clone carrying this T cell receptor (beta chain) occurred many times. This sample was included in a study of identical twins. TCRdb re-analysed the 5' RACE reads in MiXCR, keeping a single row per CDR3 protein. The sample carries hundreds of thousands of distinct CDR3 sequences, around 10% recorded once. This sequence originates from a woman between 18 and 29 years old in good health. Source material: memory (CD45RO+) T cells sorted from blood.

The CDR3 region has the DNA TGCAGTGCTAGTTCTTTTACAGGGAATACTGAAGCTTTCTTT. This translates into CSASSFTGNTEAFF. This chain connects TRBV20-1 to TRBJ1-1, with D maybe TRBD1 (6 bases). Trimming cost V 3 bases and J 5 bases, with 16 bases left between them. The CDR3 length is 14 residues. Germline V gene lookup returns CDR1 DFQATT and CDR2 SNEGSKA (reference sequence).